Below are 25 T cell receptor beta chains sequenced from a single sample in a study of neurological immune-mediated disorders. TCRdb processed the 5' RACE reads anew with MiXCR; each CDR3 protein has one entry. The data contain fewer than 60,000 distinct CDR3 sequences, around 4% of them singletons. Sample: PBMCs. These receptors originate from a man aged 55 to 69 with multiple sclerosis.

This clonotype occurred many times. The J gene is TRBJ1-6, the V gene TRBV15; possible D gene TRBD1, 5 bases. Germline V CDR1 and CDR2: LNHNV, YYDKDF (reference sequence). CDR3 length: 17 amino acids. Between the trimmed V and J ends, which lost 5 bases and 10 bases, there was a span of 24 bases. The CDR3 DNA reads TGTGCCACCAGCTCCCTCCGCGGTGGCAGGGTAGGGTCACCCCTCCACTTT. Translated: CATSSLRGGRVGSPLHF.

This clonotype was seen many times. The chain links TRBV2 to TRBJ2-2, with D unclear. CDR1 is SNHLY and CDR2 is FYNNEI in the germline V gene. The CDR3 contains 13 residues. Trimming left V 3 bases short and J 6 bases short, with 8 bases between. The chain's CDR3 is CASSDEKSGELFF. The DNA of the CDR3 is TGTGCCAGCAGTGACGAGAAGTCCGGGGAGCTGTTTTTT.

This clonotype was observed many times. The V gene is TRBV19, the J gene TRBJ2-7, with D unresolved. V was pared by 7 bases and J by 2 bases, with 3 bases between. The CDR3 spans 10 residues. In germline, CDR1 is LNHDA, CDR2 SQIVND (reference sequence). The CDR3 here is CASKPYEQYF. CDR3 nucleotide sequence: TGTGCCAGTAAGCCCTACGAGCAGTACTTC.

This clonotype was recorded many times. This chain links TRBV3-1 with TRBJ2-7; D is perhaps TRBD2 (5 bases). The V end was cut by 8 bases, the J end by 6 bases, with 17 bases between. The CDR3 covers 13 residues. CDR1 and CDR2 from the germline V gene are LGHDT and YNNKEL (reference sequence). CDR3 in DNA: TGTGCCAGCGGACCTGGACTCACTGGCGAGCAGTACTTC. Amino acid sequence: CASGPGLTGEQYF.

Comment on this clonotype: Just one base apart from a much larger clone, this may be a read error. V and J are TRBV10-2 and TRBJ2-4, with 10 bases matching TRBD2. The V gene end was trimmed by 0 bases and the J gene end by 10 bases; junction bases not matched to a gene: 12. This CDR3 comprises 17 residues. Germline CDR1 reads WSHSY; CDR2 reads SAAADI. CDR3 DNA sequence: TGCGCCAGCAGTGAGTCCTTTGAGACTAGCGGGCGGAAAATTCAGTACTTC. Translated: CASSESFETSGRKIQYF.

This clonotype counts as medium-sized. The chain recombines TRBV5-6 with TRBJ2-3; weak D call: TRBD1 (5 bases). This CDR3 region has 15 residues. Germline assignment: CDR1 SGHDT and CDR2 YYEEEE. Trimming shortened V by 0 bases and J by 2 bases, and 10 bases separated the two germline ends. Here the CDR3 reads CASSLAREITDTQYF. As DNA, the CDR3 is TGTGCCAGCAGCTTGGCCAGGGAAATCACAGATACGCAGTATTTT.

This sequence joins TRBV7-6 and TRBJ2-2; D is perhaps TRBD1 (5 bases). V lost 3 bases, J lost 1 base, and 12 bases lay in between. The length of the CDR3 is 16 residues. Germline assignment: CDR1 SGHVS and CDR2 FNYEAQ. CDR3 sequence reads: CASSFGGRVNTGELFF. The DNA of the CDR3 is TGTGCCAGCAGCTTCGGTGGCAGGGTGAACACCGGGGAGCTGTTTTTT.

This clonotype came up many times. The rearrangement links TRBV6-6 to TRBJ1-5; TRBD1 aligns across 9 bases. Per germline, CDR1 MNHNY and CDR2 SVGAGI (reference sequence). The CDR3 covers 16 residues. After removal of 5 bases from V and 6 bases from J, the junction contained 11 bases not matched to a gene. DNA of the CDR3: TGTGCCAGCAGTCCCGGGGACAGGGCGGGGGGTCAGCCCCAGCATTTT. Amino acid sequence: CASSPGDRAGGQPQHF.

In this sample, this clonotype turned up many times. The chain recombines TRBV20-1 with TRBJ2-2; D remains unclear. Germline-derived CDR1 and CDR2 are DFQATT and SNEGSKA (reference sequence). The CDR3 has 12 amino acids. The V end lost 2 bases, the J end lost 9 bases, and 10 bases lay between the germline ends. CDR3 nucleotides: TGCAGTGCTAGAACCTTTCCCCGGGAGCTGTTTTTT. This encodes CSARTFPRELFF.

This clonotype was seen ten or more times. V is TRBV10-3 and J is TRBJ2-1; 9 positions match TRBD1. V lost 6 bases and J lost 5; bases outside the gene matches: 2. This CDR3 region has 13 residues. Germline V CDR1 and CDR2: ENHRY, SYGVKD. CDR3 in amino acids: CAISRDRDNEQFF. DNA for the CDR3: TGTGCCATCAGCCGGGACAGGGACAATGAGCAGTTCTTC.

Ten or more counts support this clonotype. The rearrangement links TRBV6-6 to TRBJ2-1; 9 bases are shared with TRBD2. V was clipped by 5 bases and J by 6 bases; unmatched bases: 5. The CDR3 is 14 residues long. Germline V gene data show CDR1 as MNHNY and CDR2 as SVGAGI (reference sequence). CDR3 residues: CASSKGLAVNEQFF. As DNA, the CDR3 is TGTGCCAGCAGTAAGGGACTAGCAGTCAATGAGCAGTTCTTC.

This clonotype was recorded at least ten times. The CDR3 loop is CSAGIVDSPLHF. The CDR3 DNA is TGCAGTGCGGGGATTGTTGATTCACCCCTCCACTTT. This chain joins TRBV20-1 and TRBJ1-6; D ambiguous. Per germline, CDR1 DFQATT and CDR2 SNEGSKA (reference sequence). The V end was cut by 6 bases, the J end by 8 bases, with 11 bases between. The length of the CDR3 is 12 residues.

As concerns this clonotype: The conserved closing phenylalanine or tryptophan is absent in this CDR3, likely reflecting a read error. V gene TRBV24-1 combines with J gene TRBJ1-2, with D tentatively TRBD1 (6 bases). The CDR3 has 13 amino acids. Germline V lookup: CDR1 KGHDR, CDR2 SFDVKD. The V end lost 8 bases, the J end lost 6 bases, and 15 bases lay between the germline ends. CDR3 in amino acids: CATTDPGANGYTC. In DNA, the CDR3 is TGTGCCACCACAGACCCGGGGGCGAATGGCTACACCTGC.

This clonotype was picked up a small number of times. One base away lies a much larger clone, so this may be a sequencing read error. The chain joins TRBV20-1 to TRBJ1-1; D not resolved. Germline CDR1 is DFQATT and CDR2 is SNEGSKA (reference sequence). This CDR3 has 15 amino acids. The V end lost 0 bases, the J end lost 7 bases, and 18 bases lay between the germline ends. The CDR3 is CSARDLRSSGIEAFF. The CDR3 DNA follows: TGCAGTGCTAGAGATCTGCGTAGCAGTGGTATTGAAGCTTTCTTT.

Many counts were recorded for this clonotype. The rearrangement joins TRBV7-3 to TRBJ2-1; D tentatively fits TRBD1 or TRBD2 (5 bases each). The CDR3 is made up of 17 amino acids. The germline CDR1 and CDR2 sequences are SGHTA and FQGTGA. V lost 1 base and J lost 4, with 17 bases in between. This CDR3 is CASSLRSSGPPYNEQFF. The CDR3 DNA follows: TGTGCCAGCAGCTTAAGGTCTTCGGGGCCGCCTTACAATGAGCAGTTCTTC.

This clonotype was counted at least ten times. The chain has TRBV5-1 and TRBJ2-7; a possible D gene is TRBD1 (6 bases). CDR1 SGHRS and CDR2 YFSETQ come from the germline V gene. The ends were cut back, 1 base at V and 6 bases at J, with 14 bases in the middle. This CDR3 has 14 residues. The DNA for the CDR3 is TGCGCCAGCAGCTTGACCCCAGGGGTCGGCGAGCAGTACTTC. Translation gives CASSLTPGVGEQYF.

The table lists this clonotype with many counts. The chain couples TRBV5-1 to TRBJ1-1; perhaps TRBD1 as D (5 bases). This CDR3 is built from 16 residues. CDR1 is SGHRS and CDR2 is YFSETQ in the germline V gene. The V end lost 5 bases, the J end lost 1 base, and 18 bases lay between the germline ends. For the CDR3, the DNA is TGCGCCAGCAGTCTACAAGGGGACGGGGGGAACACTGAAGCTTTCTTT. Its protein product is CASSLQGDGGNTEAFF.

This clonotype came up many times. The gene calls are TRBV20-1 and TRBJ2-1, with unresolved D. CDR1 and CDR2 from the germline V gene are DFQATT and SNEGSKA (reference sequence). This CDR3 has 11 residues. The germline V and J ends were trimmed by 6 bases and 8 bases, with 11 bases remaining between them. The CDR3 region is CSATRVDEQFF. CDR3 DNA: TGCAGTGCCACGCGAGTGGATGAGCAGTTCTTC.

This clonotype occurred many times. The chain joins TRBV20-1 to TRBJ2-3, with a tentative D call TRBD2 (5 bases). CDR1 is DFQATT, CDR2 SNEGSKA, per germline (reference sequence). The CDR3 consists of 12 residues. The V gene lost 3 bases and the J gene lost 10 bases, with 14 bases spanning the gap. CDR3 bases: TGCAGTGCTAGGGCGGAGACGGGGTCGCAGTATTTT. It encodes CSARAETGSQYF.

The rearrangement links TRBV20-1 to TRBJ1-1; a weak D match, TRBD1 (5 bases). The germline V gene has CDR1 DFQATT and CDR2 SNEGSKA (reference sequence). V lost 6 bases, J lost 3 bases, and 20 bases lay in between. CDR3 size: 15 residues. CDR3 loop: CSAKGANGAYTEAFF. For the CDR3, the DNA is TGCAGTGCAAAAGGGGCGAACGGTGCGTACACTGAAGCTTTCTTT.

V and J are TRBV19 and TRBJ2-7; TRBD1 matches at 8 bases. CDR3 length equals 15 residues. CDR1 and CDR2 (germline): LNHDA, SQIVND (reference sequence). V gave up 5 bases and J gave up 6 bases; unmatched junction bases: 12. CDR3 coding DNA: TGTGCCAGTAGTTCCCAGGGGGCCGGTTCCCGCGAGCAGTACTTC. It codes for CASSSQGAGSREQYF.

This clonotype came up many times. The genes are TRBV6-2 or TRBV6-3 and TRBJ2-1, with TRBD2 matching over 9 bases. The junction had 13 bases not matched to a gene; V was cut back by 10 bases and J by 6 bases. The CDR3 is 15 residues long. CDR1 is MNHEY, CDR2 SVGEGT, per germline. In nucleotides, the CDR3 is TGTGCCACCGGGACTAGCCCTTTAAAGGTCAATGAGCAGTTCTTC. This gives the protein CATGTSPLKVNEQFF.

As regards this clonotype: A clone one base away is much larger, so this may be a read error. The chain has TRBV27 and TRBJ2-2; no firm D call. V shed 3 bases and J shed 3 bases, with 8 bases lying between them. Germline lookup yields CDR1 MNHEY and CDR2 SMNVEV (reference sequence). CDR3 size: 14 residues. The CDR3 spells CASSLMGHTGELFF. Here the CDR3 DNA reads TGTGCCAGCAGTTTGATGGGTCACACCGGGGAGCTGTTTTTT.

The table lists this clonotype with many counts. The rearrangement uses TRBV13 and TRBJ2-3; TRBD2 might be the D (6 bases). The V end was cut by 5 bases, the J end by 3 bases, with 9 bases between. The CDR3 totals 13 residues. The V gene's germline CDR1 is PRHDT and CDR2 FYEKMQ (reference sequence). CDR3 DNA sequence: TGTGCCAGCAGCCGCCGGGGGACAGATACGCAGTATTTT. Translation gives CASSRRGTDTQYF.

The sample holds a few counts of this clonotype. The CDR3 end shows no conserved phenylalanine or tryptophan, and so a read error is likely. This chain connects TRBV5-5 to TRBJ2-7; D is uncertain. V dropped 1 base and J dropped 3 bases, with 8 bases sitting between them. CDR1 and CDR2 (germline): SGHKS, YYEKEE (reference sequence). This CDR3 contains 13 residues. The DNA for the CDR3 is TGTGCCAGCAGCTTGTCAGGAGTCTACGAGCAGTACTGC. Protein sequence: CASSLSGVYEQYC.